The text below deals with one T cell receptor (beta chain). Germline V gene sequence: CDR1 LNHDA, CDR2 SQIVND (reference sequence). Deletions cut 3 bases from V and 4 bases from J, with 24 bases between. CDR3 length: 18 amino acids. This sample is part of a study of blood T cell repertoires in COVID-19. Profiled with immunoSEQ multiplex PCR; TCRdb holds only in-frame clones, not every one. This table holds 250,000 to 300,000 clones, roughly 81% found once. The source material was PBMCs or T cells enriched from blood (not recorded which). The TCR comes from a woman aged 45-65 years who had been exposed to COVID-19. J is TRBJ1-1 and V is TRBV19; D not certain. Written as DNA, the CDR3 is TGTGCCAGTAGTATTTCTAGGCGAGTAGCGGGGTTGGGCACTGAAGCTTTCTTT. Translation: CASSISRRVAGLGTEAFF.